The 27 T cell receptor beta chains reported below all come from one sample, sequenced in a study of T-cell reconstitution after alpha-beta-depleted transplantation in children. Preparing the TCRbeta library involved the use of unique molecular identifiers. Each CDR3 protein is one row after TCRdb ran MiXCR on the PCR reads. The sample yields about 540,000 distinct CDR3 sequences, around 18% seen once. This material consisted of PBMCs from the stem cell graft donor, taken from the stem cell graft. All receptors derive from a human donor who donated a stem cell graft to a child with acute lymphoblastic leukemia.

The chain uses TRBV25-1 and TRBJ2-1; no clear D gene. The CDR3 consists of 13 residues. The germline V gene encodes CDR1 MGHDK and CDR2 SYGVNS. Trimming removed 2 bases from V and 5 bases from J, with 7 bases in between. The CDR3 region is CASSEISDNEQFF. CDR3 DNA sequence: TGTGCCAGCAGTGAAATAAGCGACAATGAGCAGTTCTTC.

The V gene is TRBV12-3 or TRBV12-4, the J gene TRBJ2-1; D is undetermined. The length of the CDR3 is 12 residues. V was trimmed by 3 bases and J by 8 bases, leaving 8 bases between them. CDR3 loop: CASSFEWHEQFF. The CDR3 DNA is TGTGCCAGCAGTTTCGAGTGGCATGAGCAGTTCTTC.

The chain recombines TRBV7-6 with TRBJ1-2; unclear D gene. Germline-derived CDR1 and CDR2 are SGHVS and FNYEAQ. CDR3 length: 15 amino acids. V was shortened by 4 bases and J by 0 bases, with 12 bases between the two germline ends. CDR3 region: CASSSFRETNYGYTF. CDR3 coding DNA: TGTGCCAGCAGCTCCTTCCGGGAAACTAACTATGGCTACACCTTC.

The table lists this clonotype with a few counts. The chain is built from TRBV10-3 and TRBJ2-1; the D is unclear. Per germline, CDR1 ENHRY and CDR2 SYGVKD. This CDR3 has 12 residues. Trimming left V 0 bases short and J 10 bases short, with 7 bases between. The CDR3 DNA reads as TGTGCCATCAGTGAGTCCACGGTCGAGCAGTTCTTC. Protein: CAISESTVEQFF.

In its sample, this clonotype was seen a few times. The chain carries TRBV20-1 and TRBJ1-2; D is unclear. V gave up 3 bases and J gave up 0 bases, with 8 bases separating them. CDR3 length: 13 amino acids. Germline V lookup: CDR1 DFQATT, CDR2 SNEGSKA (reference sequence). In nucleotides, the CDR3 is TGCAGTGCTAGTCTGGGCTCTAACTATGGCTACACCTTC. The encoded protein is CSASLGSNYGYTF.

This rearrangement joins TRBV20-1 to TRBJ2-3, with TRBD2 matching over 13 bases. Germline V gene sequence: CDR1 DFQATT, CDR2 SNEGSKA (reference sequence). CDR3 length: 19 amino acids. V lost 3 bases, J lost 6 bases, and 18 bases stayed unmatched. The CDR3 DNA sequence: TGCAGTGCTAGGAGGGGGGGGGAACTAGCGGGAGGGCCAGGCGATACGCAGTATTTT. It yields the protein CSARRGGELAGGPGDTQYF.

The CDR3 region has the DNA TGTGCCAGCAGTTATCGGGAGGGGCACTACGAGCAGTACTTC. Its translation: CASSYREGHYEQYF. The chain carries TRBV12-3 or TRBV12-4 and TRBJ2-7; 8 positions match TRBD2. This CDR3 comprises 14 residues. The ends lost 4 bases at V and 3 bases at J; junction bases unmatched: 5.

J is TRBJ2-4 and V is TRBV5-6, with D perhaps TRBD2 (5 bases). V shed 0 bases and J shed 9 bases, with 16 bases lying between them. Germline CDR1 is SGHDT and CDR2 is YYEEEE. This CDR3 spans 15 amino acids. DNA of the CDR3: TGTGCCAGCAGCTTGGACATAGGGAGCTCTTCCATTCAGTACTTC. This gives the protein CASSLDIGSSSIQYF.

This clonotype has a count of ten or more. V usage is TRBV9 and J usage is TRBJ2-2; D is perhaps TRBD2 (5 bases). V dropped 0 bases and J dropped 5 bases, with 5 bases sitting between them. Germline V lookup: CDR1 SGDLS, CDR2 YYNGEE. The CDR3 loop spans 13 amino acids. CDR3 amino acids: CASSVGGTGELFF. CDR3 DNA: TGTGCCAGCAGCGTAGGAGGGACCGGGGAGCTGTTTTTT. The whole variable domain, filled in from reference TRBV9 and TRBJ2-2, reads DSGVTQTPKHLITATGQRVTLRCSPRSGDLSVYWYQQSLDQGLQFLIQYYNGEERAKGNILERFSAQQFPDLHSELNLSSLELGDSALYFCASSVGGTGELFFGEGSRLTVL.

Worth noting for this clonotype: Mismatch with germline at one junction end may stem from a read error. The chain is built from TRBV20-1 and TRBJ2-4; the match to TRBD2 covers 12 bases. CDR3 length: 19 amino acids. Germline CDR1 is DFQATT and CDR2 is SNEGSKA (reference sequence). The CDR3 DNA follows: TGCTGTGCTAGGTTTCCTAGCGGGAGGGCCTTCTTAGCCAAAAACATTCAGTACTTC. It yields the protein CCARFPSGRAFLAKNIQYF.

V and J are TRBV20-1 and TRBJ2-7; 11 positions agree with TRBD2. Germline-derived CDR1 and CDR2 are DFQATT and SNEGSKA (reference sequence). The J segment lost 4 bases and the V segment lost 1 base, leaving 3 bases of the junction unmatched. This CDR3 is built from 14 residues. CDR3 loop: CSARVASGRYEQYF. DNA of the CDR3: TGCAGTGCTAGAGTGGCTAGCGGGAGGTACGAGCAGTACTTC.

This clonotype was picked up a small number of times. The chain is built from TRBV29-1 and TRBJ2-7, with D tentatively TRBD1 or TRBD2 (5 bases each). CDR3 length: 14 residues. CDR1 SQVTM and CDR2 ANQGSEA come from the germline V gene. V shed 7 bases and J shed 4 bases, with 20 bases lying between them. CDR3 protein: CSAIPGPGGYEQYF. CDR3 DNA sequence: TGCAGCGCTATACCGGGACCCGGCGGGTACGAGCAGTACTTC.

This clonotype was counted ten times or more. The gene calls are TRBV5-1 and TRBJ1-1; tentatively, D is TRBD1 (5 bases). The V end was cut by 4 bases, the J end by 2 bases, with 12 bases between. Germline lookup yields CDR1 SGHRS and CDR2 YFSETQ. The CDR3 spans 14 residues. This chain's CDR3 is CASSLQATNTEAFF. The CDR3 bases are TGCGCCAGCAGCCTACAGGCAACTAACACTGAAGCTTTCTTT.

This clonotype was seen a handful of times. The CDR3 DNA follows: TGCGCCAGCAGCTTGGAATTCGCCGGGGAGCTGTTTTTT. This gives the protein CASSLEFAGELFF. J is TRBJ2-2 and V is TRBV5-1; D is unclear. CDR3 length: 13 amino acids. CDR1 and CDR2 (germline): SGHRS, YFSETQ. V shed 0 bases and J shed 6 bases, with 6 bases lying between them. Using reference TRBV5-1 and TRBJ2-2 for the parts outside the CDR3, the full variable domain is KAGVTQTPRYLIKTRGQQVTLSCSPISGHRSVSWYQQTPGQGLQFLFEYFSETQRNKGNFPGRFSGRQFSNSRSEMNVSTLELGDSALYLCASSLEFAGELFFGEGSRLTVL.

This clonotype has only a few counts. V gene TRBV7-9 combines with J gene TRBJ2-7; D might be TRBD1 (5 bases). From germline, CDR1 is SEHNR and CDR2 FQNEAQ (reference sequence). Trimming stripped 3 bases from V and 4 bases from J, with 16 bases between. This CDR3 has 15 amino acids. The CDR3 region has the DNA TGTGCCAGCAGCTTCCCCAGGGTCAAAGGGTACGAGCAGTACTTC. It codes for CASSFPRVKGYEQYF.

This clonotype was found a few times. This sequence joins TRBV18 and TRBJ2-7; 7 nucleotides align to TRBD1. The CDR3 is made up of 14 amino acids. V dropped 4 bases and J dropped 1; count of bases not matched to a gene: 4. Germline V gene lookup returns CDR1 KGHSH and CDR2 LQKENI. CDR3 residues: CASSQPDRSYEQYF. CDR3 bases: TGTGCCAGCTCACAGCCGGACAGGTCCTACGAGCAGTACTTC.

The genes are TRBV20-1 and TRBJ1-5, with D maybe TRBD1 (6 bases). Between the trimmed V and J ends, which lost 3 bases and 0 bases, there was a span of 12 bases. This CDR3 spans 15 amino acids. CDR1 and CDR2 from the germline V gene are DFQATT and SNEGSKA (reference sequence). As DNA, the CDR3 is TGCAGTGCTAGGGACAGTTTTTATAGCAATCAGCCCCAGCATTTT. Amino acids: CSARDSFYSNQPQHF.

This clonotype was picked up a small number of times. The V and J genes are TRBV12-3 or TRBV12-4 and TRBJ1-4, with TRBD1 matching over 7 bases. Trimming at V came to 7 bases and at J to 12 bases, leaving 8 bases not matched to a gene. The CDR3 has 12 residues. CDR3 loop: CASTFSGTELFF. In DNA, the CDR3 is TGTGCCAGCACCTTTTCCGGGACAGAACTGTTTTTT.

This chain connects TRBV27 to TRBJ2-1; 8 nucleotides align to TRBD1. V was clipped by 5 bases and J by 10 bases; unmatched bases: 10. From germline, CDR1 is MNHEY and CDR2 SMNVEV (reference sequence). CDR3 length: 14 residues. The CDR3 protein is CASSPGQAMGEQFF. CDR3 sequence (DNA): TGTGCCAGCAGTCCGGGACAGGCGATGGGGGAGCAGTTCTTC.

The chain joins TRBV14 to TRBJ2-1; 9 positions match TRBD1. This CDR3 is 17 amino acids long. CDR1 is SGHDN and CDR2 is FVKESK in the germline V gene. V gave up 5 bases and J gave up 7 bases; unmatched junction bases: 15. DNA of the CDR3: TGTGCCAGCAGCTTCTTCTCCGGGACAGGGTATGAGAATGAGCAGTTCTTC. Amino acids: CASSFFSGTGYENEQFF.

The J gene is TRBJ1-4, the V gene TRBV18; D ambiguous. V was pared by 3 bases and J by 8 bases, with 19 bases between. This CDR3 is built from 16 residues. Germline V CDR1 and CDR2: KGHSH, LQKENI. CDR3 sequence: CASSPQLDAGGEKLFF. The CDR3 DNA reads TGTGCCAGCTCACCCCAGCTGGACGCTGGTGGGGAAAAACTGTTTTTT.

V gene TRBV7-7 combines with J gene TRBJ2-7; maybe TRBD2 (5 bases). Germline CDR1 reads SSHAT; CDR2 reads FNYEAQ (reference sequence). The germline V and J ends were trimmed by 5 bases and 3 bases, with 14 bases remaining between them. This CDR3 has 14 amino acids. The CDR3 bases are TGTGCCAGCAGCCTCCGGGCGGGTTACTACGAGCAGTACTTC. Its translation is CASSLRAGYYEQYF.

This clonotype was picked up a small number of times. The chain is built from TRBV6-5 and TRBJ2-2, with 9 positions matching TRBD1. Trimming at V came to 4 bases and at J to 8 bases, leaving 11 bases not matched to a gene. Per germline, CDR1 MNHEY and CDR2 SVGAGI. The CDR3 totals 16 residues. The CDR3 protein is CASSSQIQGAGGELFF. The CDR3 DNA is TGTGCCAGCAGTTCCCAAATACAGGGGGCCGGTGGGGAGCTGTTTTTT.

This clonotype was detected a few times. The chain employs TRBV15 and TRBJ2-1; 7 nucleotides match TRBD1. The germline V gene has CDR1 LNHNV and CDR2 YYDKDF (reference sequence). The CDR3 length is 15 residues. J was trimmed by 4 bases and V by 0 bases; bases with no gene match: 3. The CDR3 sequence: CATSREPGQYNEQFF. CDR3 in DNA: TGTGCCACCAGCAGAGAGCCGGGACAGTACAATGAGCAGTTCTTC.

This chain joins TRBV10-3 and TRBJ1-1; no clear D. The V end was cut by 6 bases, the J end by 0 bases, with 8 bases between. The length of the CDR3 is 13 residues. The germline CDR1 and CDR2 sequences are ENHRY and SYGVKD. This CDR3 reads CAIRTGMNTEAFF. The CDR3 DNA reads TGTGCCATCAGAACCGGCATGAACACTGAAGCTTTCTTT.

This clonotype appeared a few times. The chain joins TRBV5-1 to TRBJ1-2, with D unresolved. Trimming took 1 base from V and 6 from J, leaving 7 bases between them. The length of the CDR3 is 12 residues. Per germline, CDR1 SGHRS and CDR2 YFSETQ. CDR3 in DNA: TGCGCCAGCAGCTTGAATCTGGATGGCTACACCTTC. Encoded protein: CASSLNLDGYTF.

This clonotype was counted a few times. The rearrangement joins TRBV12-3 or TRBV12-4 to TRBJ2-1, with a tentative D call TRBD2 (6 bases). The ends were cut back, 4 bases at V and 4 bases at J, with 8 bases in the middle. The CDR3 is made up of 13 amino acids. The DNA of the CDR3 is TGTGCCAGCAGTTACGGGACTTACAATGAGCAGTTCTTC. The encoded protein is CASSYGTYNEQFF.